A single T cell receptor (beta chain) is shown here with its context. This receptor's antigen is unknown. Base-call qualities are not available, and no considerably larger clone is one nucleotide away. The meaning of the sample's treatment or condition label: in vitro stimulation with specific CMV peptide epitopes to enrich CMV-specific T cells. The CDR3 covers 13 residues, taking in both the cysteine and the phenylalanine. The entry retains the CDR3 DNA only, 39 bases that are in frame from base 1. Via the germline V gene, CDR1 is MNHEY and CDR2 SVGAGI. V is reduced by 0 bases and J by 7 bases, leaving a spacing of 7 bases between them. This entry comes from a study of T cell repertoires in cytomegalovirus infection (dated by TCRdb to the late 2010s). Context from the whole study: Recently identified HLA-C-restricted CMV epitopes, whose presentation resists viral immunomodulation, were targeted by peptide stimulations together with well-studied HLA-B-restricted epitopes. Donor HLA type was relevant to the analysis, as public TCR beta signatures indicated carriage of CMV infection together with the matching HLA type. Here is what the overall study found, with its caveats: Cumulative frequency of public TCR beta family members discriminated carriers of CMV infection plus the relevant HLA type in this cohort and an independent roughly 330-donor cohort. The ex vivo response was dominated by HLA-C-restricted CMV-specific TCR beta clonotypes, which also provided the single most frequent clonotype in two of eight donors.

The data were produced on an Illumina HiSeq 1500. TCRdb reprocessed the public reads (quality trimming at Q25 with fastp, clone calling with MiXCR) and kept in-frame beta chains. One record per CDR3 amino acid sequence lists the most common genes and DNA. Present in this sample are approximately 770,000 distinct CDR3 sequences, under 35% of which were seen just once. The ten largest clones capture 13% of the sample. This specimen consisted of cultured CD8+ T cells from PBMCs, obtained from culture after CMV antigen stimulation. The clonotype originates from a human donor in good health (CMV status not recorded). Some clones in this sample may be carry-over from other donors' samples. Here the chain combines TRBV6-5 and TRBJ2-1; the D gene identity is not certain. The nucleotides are TGTGCCAGCAGTTACTCGCTATTAAATGAGCAGTTCTTC. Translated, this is CASSYSLLNEQFF.